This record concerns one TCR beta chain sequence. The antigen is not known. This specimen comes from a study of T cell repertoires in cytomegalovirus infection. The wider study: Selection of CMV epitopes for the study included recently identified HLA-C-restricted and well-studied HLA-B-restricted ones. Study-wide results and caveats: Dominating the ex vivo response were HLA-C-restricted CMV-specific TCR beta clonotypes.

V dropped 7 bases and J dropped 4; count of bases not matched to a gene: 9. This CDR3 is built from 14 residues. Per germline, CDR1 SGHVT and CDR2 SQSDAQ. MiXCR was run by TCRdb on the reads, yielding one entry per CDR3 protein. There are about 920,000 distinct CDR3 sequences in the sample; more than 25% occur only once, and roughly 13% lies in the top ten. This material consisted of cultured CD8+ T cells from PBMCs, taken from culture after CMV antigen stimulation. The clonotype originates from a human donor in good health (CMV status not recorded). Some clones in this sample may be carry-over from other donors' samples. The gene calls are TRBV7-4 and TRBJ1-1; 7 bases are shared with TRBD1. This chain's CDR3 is CASTKVAGGTEAFF. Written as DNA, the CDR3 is TGTGCCAGCACCAAGGTGGCAGGGGGCACTGAAGCTTTCTTT.